Below, 14 T cell receptor beta chains from the same sample are listed, as sequenced in a study of metastatic and nonmetastatic thyroid tumors. TCRdb reanalyzed the PCR reads with MiXCR. The sample contains tens of thousands of clones, over 20% of which appear only once. Thyroid surgery was preceded by no treatment in any patient. The sample taken for sequencing was blood. All receptors come from a female donor with papillary thyroid cancer or a benign thyroid nodule (not recorded which). Some clones in this sample may be carry-over from other donors' samples.

This clone was detected a few times. The DNA for the CDR3 is TGTGCCAGTAATTACCGACAGACTGAAGCTTTCTTT. Translated, it gives CASNYRQTEAFF. The chain links TRBV19 to TRBJ1-1; weak D call: TRBD1 (5 bases). The germline V and J ends were trimmed by 7 bases and 5 bases, with 11 bases remaining between them. The CDR3 is made up of 12 amino acids. Germline lookup yields CDR1 LNHDA and CDR2 SQIVND (reference sequence).

The CDR3 coding sequence is TGCAGTGCTGGCCCCGGGACAGCTAGCTCCTACGAGCAGTACTTC. Protein sequence: CSAGPGTASSYEQYF. V and J are TRBV20-1 and TRBJ2-7; 7 bases line up with TRBD1. This CDR3 has 15 amino acids. After removal of 5 bases from V and 0 bases from J, the junction contained 10 bases not matched to a gene. Germline CDR1 reads DFQATT; CDR2 reads SNEGSKA (reference sequence).

This clone was picked up many times. The chain is built from TRBV25-1 and TRBJ1-2; tentative D call: TRBD1 (5 bases). V dropped 3 bases and J dropped 4 bases, with 12 bases sitting between them. The germline gives CDR1 MGHDK, CDR2 SYGVNS. CDR3 size: 14 residues. CDR3 in DNA: TGTGCCAGCAGTGAGCAGGGACCGCCCTATGGCTACACCTTC. Amino acids: CASSEQGPPYGYTF.

This clone was seen repeatedly, ten times or more. The chain carries TRBV27 and TRBJ2-5; 10 nucleotides match TRBD2. Germline V gene lookup returns CDR1 MNHEY and CDR2 SMNVEV (reference sequence). V lost 7 bases and J lost 2; bases outside the gene matches: 16. CDR3 length equals 18 residues. DNA for the CDR3: TGTGCCAGCACCAAAATCTCGAGGCTAGCGGGAGCACAAGAGACCCAGTACTTC. Its protein product is CASTKISRLAGAQETQYF.

In its sample, this clone was seen many times. The J gene is TRBJ1-2, the V gene TRBV6-1; D ambiguous. Trimming removed 6 bases from V and 4 bases from J, with 12 bases in between. Germline CDR1 reads MNHNS; CDR2 reads SASEGT. CDR3 length equals 13 residues. CDR3: CASSPQNAYGYTF. The DNA for the CDR3 is TGTGCCAGCAGCCCACAAAATGCCTATGGCTACACCTTC.

The rearrangement uses TRBV9 and TRBJ2-3; 12 bases align to TRBD2. Per germline, CDR1 SGDLS and CDR2 YYNGEE. This CDR3 contains 17 residues. The V and J ends lost 3 bases and 6 bases, in that order; junction bases with no gene match: 11. The CDR3 spells CASSASLAGGPGDTQYF. Written as DNA, the CDR3 is TGTGCCAGCAGCGCAAGTCTAGCGGGAGGGCCGGGGGATACGCAGTATTTT.

The chain combines TRBV20-1 with TRBJ2-3, with a weak D call TRBD2 (6 bases). V shed 5 bases and J shed 3 bases, with 15 bases lying between them. The CDR3 totals 14 residues. The germline gives CDR1 DFQATT, CDR2 SNEGSKA (reference sequence). The CDR3 region is CSAAWGGGTDTQYF. CDR3 in DNA: TGCAGTGCTGCTTGGGGAGGAGGGACAGATACGCAGTATTTT.

At least ten counts were recorded for this clone. The genes are TRBV5-7 and TRBJ2-7, with D maybe TRBD1 (6 bases). TRBV5-7 is filed as an ORF, its function uncertain. The CDR3 runs to 14 residues. V gave up 2 bases and J gave up 4 bases, with 13 bases separating them. The CDR3 bases are TGTGCCAGCAGCTTTCAAGGGGGATTATACGAGCAGTACTTC. It translates to CASSFQGGLYEQYF.

The sample holds many counts of this clone. This chain joins TRBV5-4 and TRBJ2-1; D not resolved. The CDR3 covers 16 residues. V was pared by 3 bases and J by 9 bases, with 22 bases between. Per the germline V gene, CDR1 is SGHNT and CDR2 is YYREEE (reference sequence). The CDR3 sequence is CASSSATTNTIPEQFF. CDR3 sequence (DNA): TGTGCCAGCAGCTCCGCGACGACAAACACAATACCTGAGCAGTTCTTC.

In its sample, this clone was seen a few times. The chain links TRBV28 to TRBJ1-3; D remains unclear. The CDR3 loop spans 18 amino acids. Trimming removed 3 bases at V and 0 bases at J, with 18 bases between. Germline V gene data show CDR1 as MDHEN and CDR2 as SYDVKM. The CDR3 sequence: CASSLGWLTAISGNTIYF. CDR3 coding DNA: TGTGCCAGCAGTTTGGGCTGGCTGACTGCGATCTCTGGAAACACCATATATTTT.

This clone was seen many times. The rearrangement links TRBV19 to TRBJ1-5; no reliable D call. Trimming took off 4 bases at V and 1 base at J, with 11 bases between the two ends. The CDR3 contains 15 residues. Germline CDR1 reads LNHDA; CDR2 reads SQIVND (reference sequence). CDR3 loop: CASSRLASSNQPQHF. In nucleotides, the CDR3 is TGTGCCAGTAGTAGGCTGGCGTCCAGCAATCAGCCCCAGCATTTT.

This sequence joins TRBV20-1 and TRBJ2-1, with 8 bases identical to TRBD2. The CDR3 sequence is 13 residues long. The germline CDR1 and CDR2 sequences are DFQATT and SNEGSKA (reference sequence). Unmatched junction bases numbered 6, after V lost 5 bases and J lost 6 bases. CDR3 nucleotide sequence: TGCAGTGCTTCCTTACTAGCGGCCAATGAGCAGTTCTTC. This encodes CSASLLAANEQFF.

The CDR3 sequence: CASSLRSGRALGDTQYF. The CDR3 nucleotides are TGTGCCAGCAGTTTAAGAAGCGGGAGGGCATTGGGTGATACGCAGTATTTT. The chain uses TRBV28 and TRBJ2-3; 10 bases align to TRBD2. Trimming took 2 bases from V and 6 from J; bases not matched to a gene: 11. This CDR3 spans 17 amino acids. Germline V CDR1 and CDR2: MDHEN, SYDVKM.

This clone showed up just a few times. The chain has TRBV6-1 and TRBJ2-7; D is unclear. Germline CDR1 reads MNHNS; CDR2 reads SASEGT. V was trimmed by 8 bases and J by 5 bases, leaving 19 bases between them. The CDR3 has 14 residues. CDR3 in amino acids: CASRMGVWNNEQYF. For the CDR3, the DNA is TGTGCCAGCCGGATGGGTGTGTGGAATAACGAGCAGTACTTC.